These T cell receptor beta chains were read from a single sample in a study of cytomegalovirus exposure and HLA in healthy donors. Measured with immunoSEQ multiplex PCR; TCRdb has only the in-frame clones, and not every one. The sample has around 97,000 clones. Material: PBMCs. All receptors derive from a man aged 40-49 years in good health and CMV-seronegative. Both conserved end residues are part of each CDR3. The order of the fields is D gene, V gene, J gene, CDR3 protein. A D gene is named only where the DNA matches it firmly.

>NA|TRBV7-6|TRBJ2-6
CASSLARGPSGANVLTF
>NA|TRBV5-1|TRBJ2-3
CASSLSGVADKSTDTQYF
>TRBD1|TRBV6-5|TRBJ2-7
CASSYSGTGPYEQYF
>NA|TRBV4-2|TRBJ1-1
CASSDGIVGAGLNTEAFF
>NA|TRBV23-1|TRBJ2-3
CASSQPLVGEGTDTQYF
>NA|TRBV7-2|TRBJ1-4
CASSLRWGATNEKLFF
>NA|TRBV28|TRBJ2-7
CASSSQYEQYF
>NA|TRBV5-8|TRBJ2-5
CASSKDREVTQYF
>TRBD1|TRBV5-1|TRBJ2-7
CASSSLSGTASSYEQYF
>TRBD1|TRBV5-6|TRBJ2-7
CASSSPGQGFYEQYF
>NA|TRBV27|TRBJ1-2
CASSLSPDRRDGYTF
>TRBD2|TRBV5-1|TRBJ2-5
CASRLAGETQYF
>NA|TRBV6-5|TRBJ2-5
CASSRAGETQYF
>NA|TRBV21-1|TRBJ2-1
CASSKYSGTYNEQFF
>NA|TRBV4-2|TRBJ1-2
CASSQGPTEAGEGDYGYTF
>NA|TRBV5-1|TRBJ1-1
CASSLGRAQGTEAFF
>TRBD1|TRBV15|TRBJ2-7
CATSRETGTGYEQYF
>NA|TRBV27|TRBJ1-5
CASSFRGGNQPQHF
>NA|TRBV4-1|TRBJ2-7
CASSAINGNEQYF
>TRBD1|TRBV27|TRBJ1-4
CASSFLGQGLGKLFF
>NA|TRBV7-7|TRBJ1-3
CASSPGFGNTIYF
>NA|TRBV21-1|TRBJ1-2
CASSKVGLDRHVIYGYTF
>TRBD1|TRBV5-4|TRBJ2-7
CASSLSGTVSYEQYF
>TRBD1|TRBV5-1|TRBJ2-7
CASSIGTASSYEQYF
>TRBD1|TRBV30|TRBJ1-1
CAWGQGVAFF
>TRBD1|TRBV5-1|TRBJ2-7
CASSLGAGGPYEQYF
>NA|TRBV5-4|TRBJ1-1
CASSLRSTGTEAFF
>NA|TRBV6-6|TRBJ2-2
CASSYSQGRNTGELFF
>TRBD1|TRBV4-3|TRBJ2-2
CASSRSAGQGNTGELFF
>TRBD1|TRBV2|TRBJ1-1
CASRRTGGGTEAFF
>TRBD2|TRBV6-6|TRBJ2-5
CASGDQSGGQETQYF
>NA|TRBV18|TRBJ2-7
CASSPMAHPYEQYF